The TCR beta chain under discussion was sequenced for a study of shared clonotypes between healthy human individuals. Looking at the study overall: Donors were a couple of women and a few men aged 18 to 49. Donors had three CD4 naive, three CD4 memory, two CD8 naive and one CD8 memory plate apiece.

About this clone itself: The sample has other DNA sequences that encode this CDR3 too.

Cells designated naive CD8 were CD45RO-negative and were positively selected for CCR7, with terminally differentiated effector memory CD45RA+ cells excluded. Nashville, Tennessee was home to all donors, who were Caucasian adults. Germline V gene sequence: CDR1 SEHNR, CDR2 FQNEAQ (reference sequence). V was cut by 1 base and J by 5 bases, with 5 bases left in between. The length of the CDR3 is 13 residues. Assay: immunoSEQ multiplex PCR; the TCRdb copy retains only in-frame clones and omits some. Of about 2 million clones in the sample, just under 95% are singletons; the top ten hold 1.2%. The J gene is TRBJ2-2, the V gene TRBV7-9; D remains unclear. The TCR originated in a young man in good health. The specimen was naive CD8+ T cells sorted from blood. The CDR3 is CASSLEDTGELFF. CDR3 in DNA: TGTGCCAGCAGCTTAGAGGATACCGGGGAGCTGTTTTTT.